This T cell receptor beta chain was documented in a study of CD8+ T cells in alopecia areata. Findings of the study overall: Scalp data also include sequences from resident alphabeta T cells of normal skin. In scalp, tofacitinib significantly decreased clonality and expanded CD8+ clones among the top 100. Persistence of many expanded lesional clones was seen in scalp and blood during tofacitinib.

In the case of this clone: Its specificity is unknown.

The CDR3 is 13 amino acids. The V end lost 5 bases, the J end lost 7 bases, and 11 bases lay between the germline ends. Germline V gene data show CDR1 as SGHAT and CDR2 as FQNNGV. Noted treatment: oral pan-JAK inhibitor, 5-10 mg twice daily. CD4+ and CD8+ T cells were sorted from PBMCs. Extracted RNA was reverse transcribed into cDNA, the sequencing template. TCRdb keeps only in-frame clones here, not all; method: immunoSEQ multiplex PCR. The sample contains 150,000 to 200,000 clones, more than 55% of which appear only once. J is TRBJ2-2 and V is TRBV11-2; no clear D gene. The specimen was CD4+ T cells sorted from blood, collected at week 49, from a patient treated with tofacitinib. The receptor was derived from a human donor with alopecia areata. CDR3 residues: CASSGRLGGELFF. Here the CDR3 DNA reads TGTGCCAGCAGCGGCAGACTCGGCGGGGAGCTGTTTTTT.